The rows below give T cell receptor beta chains drawn from one sample of a study of blood T cell repertoires in COVID-19. TCRdb keeps only in-frame clones here, not all; method: immunoSEQ multiplex PCR. The repertoire has about 330,000 clones, 85% of them found once; the top ten carry about 7%. Specimen: peripheral blood. The receptors originated from a human donor in a cohort sampled during active COVID-19. Both conserved end residues are part of each CDR3.

V | CDR3
TRBV9 | CASSVGSGEANTGELFF
TRBV6-2/TRBV6-3 | CASSQGQGNQPQHF
TRBV24-1 | CARGQGHCGLYEQYF
TRBV18 | CASSKDTFYEQYF
TRBV9 | CASTTEQMGTEAFF
TRBV30 | CAWSVGTDYGYTF
TRBV18 | CASRTRGAQDTQYF
TRBV24-1 | CATSDPRTGKETQYF
TRBV18 | CASSPNGRGETQYF
TRBV12-3/TRBV12-4 | CASSLALGGGAFF
TRBV7-3 | CASSLMWPGTQYF
TRBV7-8 | CASSLGRSRLGREQYF
TRBV27 | CASRPQGNTEAFF
TRBV9 | CASSGGGGTYEQYF
TRBV7-2 | CASSLAGQGNFGSYNEQFF
TRBV24-1 | CATSEVTGVRAGELFF
TRBV11-1 | CASSKRRDNSPLHF
TRBV27 | CASSFMGAGTEAFF
TRBV20-1 | CSASQGNIQYF
TRBV10-3 | CAIRGAGGPFNEQFF
TRBV2 | CASSGGASYNEQFF
TRBV9 | CASEGVDEQFF
TRBV6-5 | CASRQGAFGEKLFF
TRBV5-1 | CASSRTGIRYEQYF